These 15 T cell receptor beta chains came from one sample sequenced in a study of control samples from healthy donors and cancer patients. Assay used: immunoSEQ multiplex PCR; TCRdb lists only in-frame clones, some missing. The sample includes about 59,000 clones, 80% to 95% of them seen just once. The sequencing input was PBMCs. The receptors originated from a middle-aged man with colorectal cancer.

The count of this clone is one. V is TRBV6-1 and J is TRBJ1-5; no definite D call. The CDR3 contains 13 residues. CDR1 and CDR2 from the germline V gene are MNHNS and SASEGT. Trimming stripped 3 bases from V and 0 bases from J, with 3 bases between. The CDR3, as DNA: TGTGCCAGCAGTGATCATAGCAATCAGCCCCAGCATTTT. Its translation: CASSDHSNQPQHF.

The chain carries TRBV9 and TRBJ1-4, with 9 bases that match TRBD1. The CDR3 extends over 15 amino acids. Losses at the gene ends were 5 bases for V and 7 bases for J; bases not matched to a gene: 9. CDR1 SGDLS and CDR2 YYNGEE come from the germline V gene. CDR3 amino acids: CASSLPGQGGEKLFF. In DNA form, the CDR3 reads TGTGCCAGCAGTCTCCCGGGACAGGGTGGTGAAAAACTGTTTTTT.

The rearrangement links TRBV30 to TRBJ1-3, with unresolved D. Trimming removed 2 bases from V and 5 bases from J, with 16 bases in between. Germline V CDR1 and CDR2: GTSNPN, SVGIG (reference sequence). The CDR3 extends over 15 amino acids. The CDR3 bases are TGTGCCTGGAGTCCCCCGACTTCACAGAGAAACACCATATATTTT. It specifies CAWSPPTSQRNTIYF.

CDR3 protein: CASSPPIGQGSTEAFF. The CDR3 nucleotides read TGTGCCAGCTCACCACCGATAGGACAGGGTTCAACTGAAGCTTTCTTT. The chain is built from TRBV18 and TRBJ1-1; TRBD1 matches 8 bases. This CDR3 is 16 amino acids long. Trimming took 0 bases from V and 5 from J; bases not matched to a gene: 8. Germline CDR1 and CDR2: KGHSH and LQKENI.

This chain links TRBV18 with TRBJ2-3; the D gene is possibly TRBD2 (6 bases). Germline values: CDR1 KGHSH, CDR2 LQKENI. V lost 5 bases, J lost 0 bases, and 18 bases lay in between. This CDR3 comprises 17 residues. CDR3 amino acids: CASSWGRISGSTDTQYF. CDR3 DNA: TGTGCCAGCTCATGGGGTCGAATTAGCGGAAGCACAGATACGCAGTATTTT.

The CDR3, as DNA: TGTGCCAGCAGTAACACTGAAGCTTTCTTT. Its translation is CASSNTEAFF. The V call is TRBV6-2 or TRBV6-3, the J call TRBJ1-1; D remains ambiguous. Germline loops: CDR1 MNHEY, CDR2 SVGEGT. The V gene lost 5 bases and the J gene lost 2 bases, with 0 bases spanning the gap. The CDR3 has 10 amino acids.

The V gene is TRBV19, the J gene TRBJ2-2, with 10 positions matching TRBD2. The CDR3 totals 17 residues. J lost 2 bases, V lost 5 bases, and 8 bases had no gene match. Germline lookup yields CDR1 LNHDA and CDR2 SQIVND (reference sequence). This CDR3 is CASSGVASGGNTGELFF. The CDR3 DNA sequence: TGTGCCAGTAGTGGGGTCGCTAGCGGGGGTAACACCGGGGAGCTGTTTTTT.

V is TRBV11-2 and J is TRBJ1-2, with D unresolved. The germline CDR1 and CDR2 sequences are SGHAT and FQNNGV. This CDR3 is built from 13 residues. Trimming pared 5 bases from V and 7 bases from J, leaving 14 bases between. The DNA for the CDR3 is TGTGCCAGCAGCCTCGGTGGCCTTCGTGGCTACACCTTC. It specifies CASSLGGLRGYTF.

The chain has TRBV5-4 and TRBJ1-2; tentatively, D is TRBD1 (6 bases). Germline V gives CDR1 SGHNT, CDR2 YYREEE (reference sequence). Trimming took off 5 bases at V and 4 bases at J, with 21 bases between the two ends. There are 16 residues in the CDR3. The CDR3 DNA follows: TGTGCCAGCAGAAAACCCGGGGCTGGAGGGGGCTATGGCTACACCTTC. This codes for CASRKPGAGGGYGYTF.

The chain links TRBV5-1 to TRBJ1-5; D unresolved. The CDR3 extends over 14 amino acids. Per germline, CDR1 SGHRS and CDR2 YFSETQ. Trimming took off 0 bases at V and 6 bases at J, with 10 bases between the two ends. The CDR3 loop reads CASSLEGRGQPQHF. The CDR3 coding sequence is TGCGCCAGCAGCTTGGAGGGAAGAGGTCAGCCCCAGCATTTT.

The chain carries TRBV7-9 and TRBJ2-1, with 9 bases aligning to TRBD1. Per germline, CDR1 SEHNR and CDR2 FQNEAQ (reference sequence). This CDR3 comprises 16 residues. V shed 8 bases and J 2 bases; nucleotides not matched to a gene: 10. As DNA, the CDR3 is TGTGCCAGCGGCAGACTAACAGGGGGCGCCTACAATGAGCAGTTCTTC. It is translated as CASGRLTGGAYNEQFF.

CDR3 region: CASSLALWGLQETQYF. In DNA, the CDR3 is TGTGCCAGCAGCTTAGCGCTCTGGGGTTTACAAGAGACCCAGTACTTC. The chain uses TRBV7-2 and TRBJ2-5, with unresolved D. The ends were cut back, 0 bases at V and 2 bases at J, with 13 bases in the middle. CDR3 size: 16 residues. Germline V lookup: CDR1 SGHTA, CDR2 FQGNSA.

This clone was detected once. The rearrangement uses TRBV18 and TRBJ2-6, with 8 bases identical to TRBD1. Per the germline V gene, CDR1 is KGHSH and CDR2 is LQKENI. The CDR3 runs to 18 residues. Trimming took 3 bases from V and 1 from J; bases not matched to a gene: 8. The CDR3 sequence: CASSPPDRAYSGANVLTF. CDR3 nucleotide sequence: TGTGCCAGCTCACCTCCGGACAGGGCGTATTCTGGGGCCAACGTCCTGACTTTC.

The V and J genes are TRBV11-3 and TRBJ2-1, with a possible D match to TRBD1 (5 bases). The CDR3 loop spans 15 amino acids. Trimming removed 0 bases from V and 7 bases from J, with 13 bases in between. CDR1 is SGHNT, CDR2 YENEEA, per germline. This chain's CDR3 is CASSLDLRQPNEQFF. The DNA of the CDR3 is TGTGCCAGCAGCTTAGATCTGAGACAGCCGAATGAGCAGTTCTTC.

The V and J genes are TRBV7-2 and TRBJ2-7; D is tentatively TRBD1 or TRBD2 (5 bases each). The germline V gene encodes CDR1 SGHTA and CDR2 FQGNSA. CDR3 length equals 13 residues. V lost 4 bases to trimming and J lost 4 bases, with 11 bases between them. DNA for the CDR3: TGTGCCAGCAGCTCTAGCCAGGGATACGAGCAGTACTTC. Protein: CASSSSQGYEQYF.